This T cell receptor (beta chain) was identified in a study of T cells after yellow fever vaccination. Across the whole study: The SMART-Seq v4 Ultra Low Input method served to prepare the low-cell-number fractions. The study's findings and limits: Primary-vaccination clones mostly resurfaced post-booster (around 95% CD4, around 88% CD8).

This clonotype was counted only a few times. Antigen unknown. The 5'RACE template-switching step produced TCR cDNA and added a universal primer site and UMIs. Each CDR3 protein is one row after TCRdb ran MiXCR on the 5' RACE reads. The sample holds about 300,000 distinct CDR3 sequences, 3% to 4.5% seen once. Germline V gene lookup returns CDR1 MDHEN and CDR2 SYDVKM. The J segment lost 5 bases and the V segment lost 4 bases, leaving 6 bases of the junction unmatched. This CDR3 is built from 14 residues. This chain uses TRBV28 with TRBJ2-5; 8 bases are a match to TRBD1. The sample was PBMCs, taken 5 days after the yellow fever booster vaccination. The receptor comes from a man between 18 and 35 years old who received the YFV17D yellow fever vaccine. DNA for the CDR3: TGTGCCAGCAGTTCGCAGGGGGCTGAGGAGACCCAGTACTTC. Translating it yields CASSSQGAEETQYF.